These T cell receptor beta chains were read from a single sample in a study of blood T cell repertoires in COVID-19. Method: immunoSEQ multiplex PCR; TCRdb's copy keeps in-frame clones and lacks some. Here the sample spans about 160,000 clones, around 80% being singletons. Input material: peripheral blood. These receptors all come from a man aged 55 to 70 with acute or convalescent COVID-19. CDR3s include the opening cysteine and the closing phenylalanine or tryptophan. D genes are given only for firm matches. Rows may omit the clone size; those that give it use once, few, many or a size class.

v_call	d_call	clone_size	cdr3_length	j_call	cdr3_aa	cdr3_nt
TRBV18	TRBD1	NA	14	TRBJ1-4	CASSLGTGAEKLFF	TGTGCCAGCTCACTCGGGACAGGGGCTGAAAAACTGTTTTTT
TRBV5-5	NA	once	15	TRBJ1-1	CASSLERQLNTEAFF	TGTGCCAGCAGCTTGGAAAGACAGCTGAACACTGAAGCTTTCTTT
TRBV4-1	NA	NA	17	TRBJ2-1	CASSQITSFISYNEQFF	TGCGCCAGCAGCCAGATAACCAGTTTTATCTCCTACAATGAGCAGTTCTTC
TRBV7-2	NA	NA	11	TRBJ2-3	CASSSPLTQYF	TGTGCCAGCAGCTCCCCCCTTACGCAGTATTTT
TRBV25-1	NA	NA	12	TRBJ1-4	CASSEWQGLLFF	TGTGCCAGCAGTGAATGGCAGGGATTATTGTTTTTT
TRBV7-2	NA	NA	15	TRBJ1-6	CASSLLGGKNSPLHF	TGTGCCAGCAGCTTACTGGGAGGAAAGAATTCACCCCTCCACTTT
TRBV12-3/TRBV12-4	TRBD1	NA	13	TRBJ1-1	CASSSTGGTEAFF	TGTGCCAGCAGTTCGACAGGGGGCACTGAAGCTTTCTTT
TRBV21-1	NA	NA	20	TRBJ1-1	CASSKDTKTDRARMNTEAFF	TGTGCCAGCAGCAAAGATACGAAAACGGACAGGGCTAGGATGAACACTGAAGCTTTCTTT
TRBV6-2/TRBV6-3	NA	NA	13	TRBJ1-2	CASSTGFNYGYTF	TGTGCCAGCAGTACAGGGTTTAACTATGGCTACACCTTC
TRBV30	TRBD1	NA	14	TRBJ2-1	CAWSSDRGYNEQFF	TGTGCCTGGAGTTCGGACAGGGGCTACAATGAGCAGTTCTTC
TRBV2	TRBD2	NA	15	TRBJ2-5	CASSEPDRGGDAQYF	TGTGCCAGCAGTGAACCCGATCGGGGAGGGGATGCCCAGTACTTC
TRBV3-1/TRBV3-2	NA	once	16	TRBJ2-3	CASSYKSTPSTDTQYF	TGTGCCAGCAGCTACAAGTCCACCCCTAGCACAGATACGCAGTATTTT
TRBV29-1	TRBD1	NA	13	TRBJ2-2	CSTGTVNTGELFF	TGCAGCACCGGGACAGTTAATACCGGGGAGCTGTTTTTT